The rows below give T cell receptor beta chains drawn from one sample of a study of blood T cell repertoires in COVID-19. TCRdb's table, derived via immunoSEQ multiplex PCR, lists solely in-frame clones and lacks some. The repertoire consists of some 180,000 clones, with about 76% occurring once and the leading ten covering more than 6.5%. Input material: peripheral blood. These TCRs come from a woman aged 45-60 years with active or convalescent COVID-19. CDR3s include the opening cysteine and the closing phenylalanine or tryptophan. The D gene is left open where the match is weak. Expanded clones are given a class, and other clones once, few, many or no size at all.

>TRBV23-1|15|.|TRBD1|TRBJ1-6
CASTWTGEYNSPLHF
TGCGCCAGCACCTGGACAGGGGAATATAATTCACCCCTCCACTTT
>TRBV2|15|.|.|TRBJ1-6
CASSVRRESNSPLHF
TGTGCCAGCAGTGTTCGGAGAGAAAGCAATTCACCCCTCCACTTT
>TRBV5-8|17|.|TRBD1|TRBJ1-4
CASVQGTGLKNNEKLFF
TGTGCCAGCGTACAAGGGACAGGACTAAAGAATAATGAAAAACTGTTTTTT
>TRBV9|14|.|TRBD2|TRBJ2-5
CASSEGLIQETQYF
TGTGCCAGCAGCGAGGGACTAATCCAAGAGACCCAGTACTTC
>TRBV27|14|many|TRBD2|TRBJ2-5
CASSLSRGGETQYF
TGTGCCAGCAGTTTATCGAGGGGAGGGGAGACCCAGTACTTC
>TRBV30|15|.|TRBD2|TRBJ2-7
CAWGPWTSGAYEQYF
TGTGCCTGGGGCCCTTGGACTAGCGGGGCTTACGAGCAGTACTTC
>TRBV7-9|13|.|.|TRBJ1-2
CASSRDGNYGYTF
TGTGCCAGCAGCCGTGACGGGAACTATGGCTACACCTTC
>TRBV6-2/TRBV6-3|14|once|TRBD1|TRBJ1-6
CASSRRDRHSPLHF
TGTGCCAGCAGCCGACGGGACAGACATTCACCCCTCCACTTT
>TRBV28|15|.|.|TRBJ1-4
CASSLIGGGGEKLFF
TGTGCCAGCAGTTTAATTGGGGGCGGGGGTGAAAAACTGTTTTTT
>TRBV11-3|14|few|.|TRBJ2-3
CASSDGDSTDTQYF
TGTGCCAGCAGCGACGGGGATAGCACAGATACGCAGTATTTT
>TRBV6-5|11|.|.|TRBJ1-1
CASRARGFWIF
TGTGCCAGCAGGGCTAGGGGGTTCTGGATATTT
>TRBV5-6|14|.|TRBD1|TRBJ1-1
CASSSDRSNTEAFF
TGTGCCAGCAGCTCGGACAGGTCGAACACTGAAGCTTTCTTT
>TRBV6-5|14|.|TRBD1|TRBJ1-1
CASRLWDRGTEAFF
TGTGCCAGCAGGCTTTGGGACAGGGGGACTGAAGCTTTCTTT
>TRBV19|14|.|.|TRBJ2-2
CASSMGRDTGELFF
TGTGCCAGTAGTATGGGCAGAGACACCGGGGAGCTGTTTTTT
>TRBV30|15|.|.|TRBJ1-2
CAWSVRGGRIYGYTF
TGTGCCTGGAGTGTAAGGGGGGGCAGGATCTATGGCTACACCTTC
>TRBV5-4|15|.|.|TRBJ1-1
CASRWSGTKNTEAFF
TGTGCCAGCAGATGGTCCGGGACAAAGAACACTGAAGCTTTCTTT
>TRBV10-3|15|.|TRBD1|TRBJ1-3
CAISSDRESGNTIYF
TGTGCCATCAGTTCTGACAGGGAGTCTGGAAACACCATATATTTT